This record looks at one T cell receptor beta chain sequence and its context. Antigen specificity is unknown. Unstimulated regulatory T cells (CD4+CD25+CD127-), CD4+CD25- non-regulatory cells, CD4 and CD8 cells were FACS-sorted from thawed PBMCs. The assay was immunoSEQ multiplex PCR, and TCRdb's table has in-frame clones only and misses some. The sample consists of 240,000 or so clones, 65% to 85% of them appearing once. V gave up 5 bases and J gave up 3 bases, with 6 bases separating them. The CDR3 is 12 amino acids. CDR1 is SGHRS, CDR2 YFSETQ, per germline. The data were taken from a study of Tregs in tolerant kidney transplant recipients. Study outcomes and limitations: No direct test of biological reproducibility was done here. Few patients were studied, so findings need validation in larger groups.

The sequence was collected from a human donor in good health. This chain connects TRBV5-1 to TRBJ2-1; no reliable D call. Input material: CD4+ T cells from blood. The CDR3 spells CASSEIYNEQFF. The CDR3 DNA sequence: TGCGCCAGCAGTGAGATCTACAATGAGCAGTTCTTC.